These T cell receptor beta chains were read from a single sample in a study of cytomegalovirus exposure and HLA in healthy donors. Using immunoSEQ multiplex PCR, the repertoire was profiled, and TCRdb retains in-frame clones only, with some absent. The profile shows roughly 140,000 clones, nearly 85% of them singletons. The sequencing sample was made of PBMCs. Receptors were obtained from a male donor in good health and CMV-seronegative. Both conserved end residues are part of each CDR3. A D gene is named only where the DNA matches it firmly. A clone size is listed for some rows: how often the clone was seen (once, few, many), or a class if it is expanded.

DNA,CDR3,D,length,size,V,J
TGTGCCAGCAGTTCCAAGACTAGCGGATATTCTAGCACAGATACGCAGTATTTT,CASSSKTSGYSSTDTQYF,TRBD2,18,few,TRBV28,TRBJ2-3
TGTGCCAGCAGCTTGGCCTTTGACAGGGCAGGGGAGACCCAGTACTTC,CASSLAFDRAGETQYF,TRBD1,16,-,TRBV5-5,TRBJ2-5
TGTGCCAGCAGCTTGGTGGTTTCGGCAACTAATGAAAAACTGTTTTTT,CASSLVVSATNEKLFF,-,16,-,TRBV5-5,TRBJ1-4
TGTGCCAGCAGCATGAGGCTAGCGGGAGGGTCAGAGACCCAGTACTTC,CASSMRLAGGSETQYF,TRBD2,16,few,TRBV7-8,TRBJ2-5
TGTGCCAGTAGTGCCGACAGGGGGGGGACCCAGTACTTC,CASSADRGGTQYF,TRBD1,13,-,TRBV19,TRBJ2-5
TGTGCCAGCAGCCCCTCCGGGACAACAAGCACAGATACGCAGTATTTT,CASSPSGTTSTDTQYF,-,16,-,TRBV11-3,TRBJ2-3
TGTGCCAGCAGCGTAGTACAGGGGCTGGGTACAGATACGCAGTATTTT,CASSVVQGLGTDTQYF,TRBD1,16,-,TRBV9,TRBJ2-3
TGTGCCAGTATCTCCCGCAGGGCCGGAGGGGGCAACTATGGCTACACCTTC,CASISRRAGGGNYGYTF,TRBD1,17,-,TRBV19,TRBJ1-2
TGCAGCGTTGTATGGTCGACTAGCGGGAGCACAGATACGCAGTATTTT,CSVVWSTSGSTDTQYF,TRBD2,16,-,TRBV29-1,TRBJ2-3
TGCAGCGTAAGCGGGGGGCCGGTCAATGAGCAGTTCTTC,CSVSGGPVNEQFF,TRBD2,13,-,TRBV29-1,TRBJ2-1
TGCGCCAGCAGCCAGTGGGCTAGCGGGGACAATGAGCAGTTCTTC,CASSQWASGDNEQFF,TRBD2,15,-,TRBV4-1,TRBJ2-1
TGTGCCAGCTCAAGAGAACGGGTCGGGGAGACCCAGTACTTC,CASSRERVGETQYF,-,14,-,TRBV18,TRBJ2-5
TGTGCCAGCAGCGTAGGGTTAGCGGGGGGGCCAGAGAAAGATACGCAGTATTTT,CASSVGLAGGPEKDTQYF,TRBD2,18,-,TRBV9,TRBJ2-3
TGTGCCAGCAGCCCAGGTAGAATGAACACTGAAGCTTTCTTT,CASSPGRMNTEAFF,-,14,-,TRBV9,TRBJ1-1
TGCGCCAGCCAGCCAACAGGGTCCTCCGAGCAGTACTTC,CASQPTGSSEQYF,-,13,-,TRBV5-1,TRBJ2-7
TGCGCCAGCAGCTTGGTCCCGGGTTCGGGAAACACCATATATTTT,CASSLVPGSGNTIYF,-,15,once,TRBV5-1,TRBJ1-3
TGTGCCAGCAGCTCTACTAGCATACTAAGCTCCTACAATGAGCAGTTCTTC,CASSSTSILSSYNEQFF,-,17,-,TRBV13,TRBJ2-1
TGTGCCAGCAGCCCTACGGGTGGGGCCGGTGGCTACACCTTC,CASSPTGGAGGYTF,-,14,-,TRBV6-5,TRBJ1-2
TGTGCCAGCGCCTTTTTGGGGGGAAACACTGAAGCTTTCTTT,CASAFLGGNTEAFF,-,14,-,TRBV27,TRBJ1-1
TGTGCCAGCAGCTCGACTAGCGGGAGGGCCTTCTACAATGAGCAGTTCTTC,CASSSTSGRAFYNEQFF,TRBD2,17,-,TRBV13,TRBJ2-1
TGTGCCAGCCAATTGCGGGGAAGCACAGATACGCAGTATTTT,CASQLRGSTDTQYF,-,14,-,TRBV2,TRBJ2-3
TGTGCCAGCAGTCTAGGACAGGGCGGCTACGAGCAGTACTTC,CASSLGQGGYEQYF,TRBD1,14,-,TRBV9,TRBJ2-7
TGCGCCAGCAGCCAGCCCACTAGCGGGAGAGGGAATGAGCAGTTCTTC,CASSQPTSGRGNEQFF,TRBD2,16,-,TRBV4-1,TRBJ2-1
TGTTCCAGCAGCTTAGCAGGGGGTGAGGGTGAGCAGTACTTC,CSSSLAGGEGEQYF,TRBD1,14,once,TRBV7-9,TRBJ2-7
TGTGCCAGCAGTCCTGACGGAGATAGCAATCAGCCCCAGCATTTT,CASSPDGDSNQPQHF,-,15,-,TRBV6-6,TRBJ1-5
TGTGCCAGCAGCTTAACAGACGGGGGCACAGATACGCAGTATTTT,CASSLTDGGTDTQYF,-,15,-,TRBV11-1,TRBJ2-3
TGTGCCAGCGGGATCCAGACAGGCGAGCACCAGTTCTTC,CASGIQTGEHQFF,-,13,-,TRBV6-5,TRBJ2-1
TGTGCCAGCTCACCACCGTTCGTCTACAATGAGCAGTTCTTC,CASSPPFVYNEQFF,-,14,-,TRBV18,TRBJ2-1
TGTGCCACCAGCAGAGTGTCTCTGGACTCGGACGAGCAGTACTTC,CATSRVSLDSDEQYF,-,15,-,TRBV15,TRBJ2-7